Shown below are 7 T cell receptor beta chains from a single sample sequenced in a study of glioma-infiltrating T cells after dendritic cell vaccination. Sequencing was performed with immunoSEQ multiplex PCR; in TCRdb, only in-frame clones are kept and a portion is missing. The sample lists tens of thousands of clones; 70% to 80% were seen once. Sequencing used blood, obtained before dendritic cell vaccination. These receptors were taken from a human donor with glioblastoma.

V is TRBV7-2 and J is TRBJ2-7; TRBD2 agrees at 7 bases. This CDR3 contains 15 residues. With V trimmed by 1 base and J by 7 bases, 10 bases remained unmatched. The germline CDR1 and CDR2 sequences are SGHTA and FQGNSA. CDR3: CASSLDREVPPEQYF. CDR3 nucleotide sequence: TGTGCCAGCAGCTTAGATCGGGAGGTCCCCCCGGAGCAGTACTTC.

This chain connects TRBV7-2 to TRBJ2-3, with 9 positions matching TRBD2. This CDR3 has 16 amino acids. V shed 6 bases, J shed 1 base, and the junction held 8 bases outside the gene matches. Germline V gives CDR1 SGHTA, CDR2 FQGNSA. CDR3 sequence: CASSFLAGRGTDTQYF. The CDR3 DNA follows: TGTGCCAGCAGTTTCCTAGCGGGGCGAGGCACAGATACGCAGTATTTT. The whole variable domain, remainder taken from reference TRBV7-2 and TRBJ2-3, is GAGVSQSPSNKVTEKGKDVELRCDPISGHTALYWYRQSLGQGLEFLIYFQGNSAPDKSGLPSDRFSAERTGGSVSTLTIQRTQQEDSAVYLCASSFLAGRGTDTQYFGPGTRLTVL.

The chain recombines TRBV2 with TRBJ2-2; 7 bases match TRBD2. With V trimmed by 7 bases and J by 1 base, 3 bases remained unmatched. This CDR3 contains 14 residues. From germline, CDR1 is SNHLY and CDR2 FYNNEI. The CDR3 sequence: CASKKRENTGELFF. The CDR3 coding sequence is TGTGCCAGCAAGAAGCGGGAGAACACCGGGGAGCTGTTTTTT.

This sequence joins TRBV9 and TRBJ1-5; D is possibly TRBD1 (5 bases). The CDR3 is 14 amino acids. The V gene's germline CDR1 is SGDLS and CDR2 YYNGEE. Trimming cost V 3 bases and J 2 bases, with 9 bases left between them. The CDR3 region has the DNA TGTGCCAGCAGCGGGACAAGTGGCAATCAGCCCCAGCATTTT. Protein: CASSGTSGNQPQHF.

This clone was found a few times. The chain uses TRBV5-6 and TRBJ2-7, with D unresolved. This CDR3 has 14 amino acids. V gave up 3 bases and J gave up 6 bases, with 16 bases separating them. Germline V gives CDR1 SGHDT, CDR2 YYEEEE. DNA for the CDR3: TGTGCCAGCAGCTCCCCTTCAGGAATCGTCGAGCAGTACTTC. This gives the protein CASSSPSGIVEQYF.

CDR3 region: CASSATAAYGYTF. CDR3 bases: TGTGCCAGCAGCGCGACAGCCGCCTATGGCTACACCTTC. The V gene is TRBV7-2, the J gene TRBJ1-2; tentatively, D is TRBD1 (5 bases). V lost 5 bases and J lost 4, with 11 bases in between. The CDR3 length is 13 residues. Germline V gene data show CDR1 as SGHTA and CDR2 as FQGNSA. The full variable domain, rest sourced from reference TRBV7-2 and TRBJ1-2, is GAGVSQSPSNKVTEKGKDVELRCDPISGHTALYWYRQSLGQGLEFLIYFQGNSAPDKSGLPSDRFSAERTGGSVSTLTIQRTQQEDSAVYLCASSATAAYGYTFGSGTRLTVV.

This chain links TRBV7-2 with TRBJ2-7; 9 positions match TRBD1. Looked up from germline, CDR1 is SGHTA and CDR2 is FQGNSA. This CDR3 is 14 amino acids long. With V trimmed by 6 bases and J by 4 bases, 7 bases remained unmatched. The CDR3 here is CASSQDRGSYEQYF. The DNA for the CDR3 is TGTGCCAGCAGTCAGGACAGGGGATCATACGAGCAGTACTTC.